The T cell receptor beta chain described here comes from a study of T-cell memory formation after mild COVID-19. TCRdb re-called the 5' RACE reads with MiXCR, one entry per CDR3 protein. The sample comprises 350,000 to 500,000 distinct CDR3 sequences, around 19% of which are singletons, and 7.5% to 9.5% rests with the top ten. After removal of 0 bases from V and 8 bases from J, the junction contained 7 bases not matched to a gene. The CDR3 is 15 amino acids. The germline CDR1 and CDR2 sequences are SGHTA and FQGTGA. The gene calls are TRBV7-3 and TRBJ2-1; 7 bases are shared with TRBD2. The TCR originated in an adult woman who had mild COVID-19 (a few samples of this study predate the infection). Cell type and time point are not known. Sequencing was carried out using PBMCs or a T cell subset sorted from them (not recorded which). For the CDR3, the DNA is TGTGCCAGCAGCTTAACGGGCGGGAGTCACGATGAGCAGTTCTTC. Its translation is CASSLTGGSHDEQFF.